This T cell receptor (beta chain) comes out of a study of blood T cells in healthy people across ages. Study-wide results and caveats: A greater number of naive CD4+ cells and higher diversity distinguished long-lived donors from aged donors.

Germline V gene lookup returns CDR1 ENHRY and CDR2 SYGVKD. CDR3 size: 15 residues. J lost 10 bases, V lost 4 bases, and 10 bases had no gene match. The second PCR ran about 6 to 12 cycles with a sample-barcoded 5' primer and J-beta primers. A 12-random-nucleotide template-switch adaptor tagged each cDNA molecule. Via MiXCR, TCRdb re-called the 5' RACE reads, giving one row per CDR3 protein. The table shows about 1.5 million distinct CDR3 sequences, with roughly 43% occurring only once. Peripheral blood, roughly 9.3 milliliters per donor, was collected. This clonotype was counted only a few times. The antigen is unknown.

Sequencing input: blood. This rearrangement joins TRBV10-3 to TRBJ1-6; 7 positions agree with TRBD1. The TCR comes from a woman aged 18-29 years in good health. This CDR3 reads CAISGRDSLKSPLHF. CDR3 DNA sequence: TGTGCCATCAGTGGCCGGGACAGCCTAAAGTCACCCCTCCACTTT.